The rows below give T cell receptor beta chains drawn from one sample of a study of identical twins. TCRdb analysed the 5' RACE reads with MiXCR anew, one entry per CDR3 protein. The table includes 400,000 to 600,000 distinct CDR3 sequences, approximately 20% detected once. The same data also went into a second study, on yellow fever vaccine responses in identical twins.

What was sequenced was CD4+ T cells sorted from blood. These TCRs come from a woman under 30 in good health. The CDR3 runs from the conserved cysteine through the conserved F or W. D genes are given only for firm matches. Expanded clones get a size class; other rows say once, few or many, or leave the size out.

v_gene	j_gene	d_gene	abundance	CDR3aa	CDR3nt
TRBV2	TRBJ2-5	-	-	CARSELGETQYF	TGTGCCAGATCAGAGTTGGGGGAGACCCAGTACTTC
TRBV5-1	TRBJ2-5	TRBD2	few	CASKSSIAGGMETQYF	TGCGCCAGCAAATCCTCGATAGCGGGAGGGATGGAGACCCAGTACTTC
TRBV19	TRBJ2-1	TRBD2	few	CASKGLAGDEQFF	TGTGCCAGTAAGGGACTAGCGGGAGACGAGCAGTTCTTC
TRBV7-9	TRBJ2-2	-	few	CASSRTALDTGELFF	TGTGCCAGCAGCCGGACCGCCCTTGACACCGGGGAGCTGTTTTTT
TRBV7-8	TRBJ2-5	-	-	CASSSSRTETQYF	TGTGCCAGCAGCAGTAGCCGTACGGAGACCCAGTACTTC
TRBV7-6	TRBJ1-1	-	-	CASSLGRAHTEAFF	TGTGCCAGCAGCTTAGGCAGGGCACACACTGAAGCTTTCTTT
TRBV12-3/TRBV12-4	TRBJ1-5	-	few	CASSPQFYSNQPQHF	TGTGCCAGCAGTCCACAGTTTTATAGCAATCAGCCCCAGCATTTT
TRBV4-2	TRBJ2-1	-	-	CASSPNRQTRNEQFF	TGTGCCAGCAGCCCAAACCGACAGACCCGCAATGAGCAGTTCTTC
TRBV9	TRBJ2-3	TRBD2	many	CASSVGDGRAWDTQYF	TGTGCCAGCAGCGTAGGTGATGGGAGGGCCTGGGATACGCAGTATTTT
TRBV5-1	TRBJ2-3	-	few	CASSLLPLATDTQYF	TGCGCCAGCAGCTTACTTCCACTCGCCACAGATACGCAGTATTTT
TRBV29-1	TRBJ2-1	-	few	CSVDGGADNEQFF	TGCAGCGTTGACGGCGGGGCAGACAATGAGCAGTTCTTC
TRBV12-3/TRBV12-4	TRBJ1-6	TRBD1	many	CASSQGGGYNSPLHF	TGTGCCAGCTCTCAGGGGGGGGGTTATAATTCACCCCTCCACTTT
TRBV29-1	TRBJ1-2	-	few	CSGETTDNYGYTF	TGCAGCGGGGAAACCACGGACAACTATGGCTACACCTTC
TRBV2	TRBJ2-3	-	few	CASSGGREADTQYF	TGTGCCAGCAGTGGCGGCAGGGAGGCAGATACGCAGTATTTT
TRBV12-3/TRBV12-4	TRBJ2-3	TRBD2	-	CASSLALAGGTDTQYF	TGTGCCAGCAGTTTAGCCTTAGCGGGGGGCACAGATACGCAGTATTTT
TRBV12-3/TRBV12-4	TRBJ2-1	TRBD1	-	CASRDRDRVSPTQFF	TGTGCCAGCAGAGACCGGGACAGGGTTTCGCCAACCCAGTTCTTC
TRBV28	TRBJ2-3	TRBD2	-	CASRPRAGGLDTQYF	TGTGCCAGCAGGCCTAGGGCGGGGGGCCTCGATACGCAGTATTTT
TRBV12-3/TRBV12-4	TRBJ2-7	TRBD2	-	CASGRSGSYEQYF	TGTGCCAGCGGACGTAGCGGGAGCTACGAGCAGTACTTC
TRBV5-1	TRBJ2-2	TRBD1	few	CASSGGQGAGELFF	TGCGCCAGCAGCGGAGGACAGGGTGCTGGGGAGCTGTTTTTT
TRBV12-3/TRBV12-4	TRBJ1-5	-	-	CASSLGAGKIQPQHF	TGTGCCAGCAGTTTAGGTGCAGGGAAAATCCAGCCCCAGCATTTT
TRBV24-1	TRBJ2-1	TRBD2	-	CATATSGGAQSSYNEQFF	TGTGCCACCGCGACTAGCGGGGGGGCACAAAGCTCCTACAATGAGCAGTTCTTC
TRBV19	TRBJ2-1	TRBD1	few	CASSLEPRDSGFYNEQFF	TGTGCCAGTAGTCTTGAGCCCCGGGACAGTGGGTTCTACAATGAGCAGTTCTTC
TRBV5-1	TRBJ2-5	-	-	CASSFGRSEETQYF	TGCGCCAGCAGCTTTGGTAGGTCGGAGGAGACCCAGTACTTC
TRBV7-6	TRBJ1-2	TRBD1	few	CASSSTGGIDGYTF	TGTGCCAGCAGTTCGACAGGGGGAATCGATGGCTACACCTTC
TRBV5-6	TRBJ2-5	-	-	CAPTGQETQYF	TGTGCGCCTACCGGTCAAGAGACCCAGTACTTC
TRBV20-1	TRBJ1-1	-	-	CSAREWVLGMNTEAFF	TGCAGTGCTAGAGAGTGGGTCTTAGGAATGAACACTGAAGCTTTCTTT
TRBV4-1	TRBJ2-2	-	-	CASSQEAALNTGELFF	TGCGCCAGCAGCCAAGAAGCGGCCTTAAACACCGGGGAGCTGTTTTTT
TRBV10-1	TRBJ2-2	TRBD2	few	CASGRAAGELFF	TGCGCCAGCGGGAGGGCGGCCGGGGAGCTGTTTTTT
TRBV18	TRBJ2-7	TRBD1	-	CASSPGQVYEQYF	TGTGCCAGCTCACCAGGACAGGTCTACGAGCAGTACTTC